The clone carrying this TCR beta chain was recorded only once. This sample was taken from a study of blood T cell repertoires in COVID-19. Study in general: Some COVID-19 samples were acute and others convalescent; all came from the United States, Italy and Spain. The analysed material was cDNA or gDNA that came from T cells, B-cell-depleted T cells, or PBMCs.

Trimming removed 5 bases at V and 0 bases at J, with 10 bases between. The CDR3 totals 15 residues. Germline V gives CDR1 LGHDT, CDR2 YNNKEL (reference sequence). In the authors' workflow: Estimation of nucleated cell counts relied on the amplification of reference gene primers. Profiling relied on immunoSEQ multiplex PCR, and the TCRdb table lists in-frame clones only, not all of them. V and J calls and clone size are those listed in that table; D and trimming were worked out from the DNA. Of about 100,000 clones listed, 88% are singletons. The sequence came from a human donor in a cohort sampled during active COVID-19. This sequence joins TRBV3-1 (or the pseudogene TRBV3-2) and TRBJ2-2, with D perhaps matching TRBD1 (5 bases). The sample comprised peripheral blood. DNA of the CDR3: TGTGCCAGCAGCAGGACATATCCGAACACCGGGGAGCTGTTTTTT. Amino acid sequence: CASSRTYPNTGELFF.